This T cell receptor beta chain was sequenced in a study of blood T cell repertoires in COVID-19. At the level of the study: Sites in the United States, Italy and Spain provided acute and convalescent COVID-19 samples.

V lost 1 base and J lost 5, with 20 bases in between. The V gene's germline CDR1 is SGHVT and CDR2 SQSDAQ. The CDR3 covers 17 residues. The table came from immunoSEQ multiplex PCR; TCRdb's copy has only in-frame clones and leaves some out. The sample has about 130,000 clones; 70% to 80% are singletons. The source of this sequence is a woman in her sixties or seventies with COVID-19, enrolled during active disease. This chain connects TRBV7-4 to TRBJ1-1, with a tentative D call TRBD1 (6 bases). The source material was peripheral blood. CDR3 protein: CASSLVGGEFSSTEAFF. In DNA, the CDR3 is TGTGCCAGCAGCTTAGTTGGGGGCGAGTTTAGTTCAACTGAAGCTTTCTTT.